Presented here are 5 T cell receptor beta chains from one specimen sequenced in a study of control samples from healthy donors and cancer patients. The method was immunoSEQ multiplex PCR; TCRdb's version includes in-frame clones alone and lacks a portion of them. The sample lists over 120,000 clones; 90% to 95% were seen once. Specimen: PBMCs. The receptors derive from a man in his fifties or sixties with colorectal cancer.

The chain uses TRBV12-2 and TRBJ1-2; TRBD1, the table's D call, lacks a check against the DNA. TRBV12-2 constitutes a pseudogene. The CDR3 runs to 14 residues. The DNA for the CDR3 is TGTGCAAGTCGCTTCCCCACACCTTACTATGGCTACACCTTC. Protein sequence: CASRFPTPYYGYTF.

The chain has TRBV3-1 (or the pseudogene TRBV3-2) and TRBJ1-2; possibly TRBD1 for D (5 bases). This CDR3 is 14 amino acids long. Germline V gene sequence: CDR1 LGHDT, CDR2 YNNKEL (reference sequence). Between the trimmed V and J ends, which lost 4 bases and 5 bases, there was a span of 14 bases. The CDR3 DNA reads TGTGCCAGCAGCCCCAGGGAGAAGGCATATGGCTACACCTTC. Translating gives CASSPREKAYGYTF.

The V and J genes are TRBV7-9 and TRBJ2-7, with a possible D match to TRBD1 (5 bases). Trimming left V 5 bases short and J 0 bases short, with 20 bases between. This CDR3 contains 17 residues. CDR1 is SEHNR and CDR2 is FQNEAQ in the germline V gene (reference sequence). The CDR3 DNA reads as TGTGCCAGCAGCATGACTTTGGACAAATCTAACTCCTACGAGCAGTACTTC. Translating gives CASSMTLDKSNSYEQYF.

This chain joins TRBV18 and TRBJ1-1; D might be TRBD1 (5 bases). The CDR3 totals 14 residues. Germline V gene lookup returns CDR1 KGHSH and CDR2 LQKENI. V gave up 4 bases and J gave up 0 bases, with 9 bases separating them. The CDR3 sequence: CASSQGPMNTEAFF. In DNA form, the CDR3 reads TGTGCCAGCTCACAGGGGCCAATGAACACTGAAGCTTTCTTT.

The chain has TRBV9 and TRBJ2-3; D possibly corresponds to TRBD1 (6 bases). Trimming removed 1 base from V and 2 bases from J, with 17 bases in between. The germline V gene encodes CDR1 SGDLS and CDR2 YYNGEE. The CDR3 runs to 17 residues. This chain's CDR3 is CASSVNPATGATDTQYF. The CDR3 coding sequence is TGTGCCAGCAGCGTAAACCCCGCGACAGGCGCCACAGATACGCAGTATTTT.